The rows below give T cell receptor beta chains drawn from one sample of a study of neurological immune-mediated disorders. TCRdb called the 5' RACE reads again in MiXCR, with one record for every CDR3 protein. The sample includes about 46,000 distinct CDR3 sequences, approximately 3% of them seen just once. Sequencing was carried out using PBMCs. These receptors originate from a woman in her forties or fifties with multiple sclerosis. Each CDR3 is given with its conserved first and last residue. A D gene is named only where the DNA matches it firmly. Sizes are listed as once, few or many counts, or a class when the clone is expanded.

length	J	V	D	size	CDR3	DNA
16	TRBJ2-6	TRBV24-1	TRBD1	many	CATSDRDRAGANVLTF	TGTGCCACCAGTGATCGTGACAGGGCTGGGGCCAACGTCCTGACTTTC
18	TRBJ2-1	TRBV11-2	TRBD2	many	CASSLRRSGWRGYNEQFF	TGTGCCAGCAGCTTACGACGATCGGGGTGGCGGGGGTACAATGAGCAGTTCTTC
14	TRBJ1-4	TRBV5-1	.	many	CASSLAGYNEKLFF	TGCGCCAGCAGCTTGGCCGGCTATAATGAAAAACTGTTTTTT
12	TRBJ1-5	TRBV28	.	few	CDSRKGNQPQHF	TGTGACAGTCGAAAGGGGAATCAGCCCCAGCATTTT
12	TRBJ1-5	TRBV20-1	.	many	CSASGGGQPQHF	TGCAGTGCTAGTGGGGGTGGTCAGCCCCAGCATTTT
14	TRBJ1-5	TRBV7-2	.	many	CASSLARGNQPQHF	TGTGCCAGCAGCTTAGCGCGCGGCAATCAGCCCCAGCATTTT
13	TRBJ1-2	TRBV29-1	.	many	CSVEDLSGYGYTF	TGCAGCGTTGAAGATCTGTCGGGGTATGGCTACACCTTC
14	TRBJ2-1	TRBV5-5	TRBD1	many	CASSGTGHYNEQFF	TGTGCCAGCAGCGGGACAGGGCACTACAATGAGCAGTTCTTC
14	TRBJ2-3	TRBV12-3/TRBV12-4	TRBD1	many	CASSLGDRRDTQYF	TGTGCCAGCAGTCTGGGGGACAGAAGAGATACGCAGTATTTT
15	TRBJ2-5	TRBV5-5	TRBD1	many	CASSVGQGTWETQYF	TGTGCCAGCAGCGTAGGACAGGGAACCTGGGAGACCCAGTACTTC
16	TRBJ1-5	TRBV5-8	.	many	CASSNYQGNSNQPQHF	TGTGCCAGCAGCAACTACCAAGGTAATAGCAATCAGCCCCAGCATTTT
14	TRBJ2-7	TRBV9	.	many	CASSVDPDSYEQYF	TGTGCCAGCAGCGTAGATCCAGACTCCTACGAGCAGTACTTC
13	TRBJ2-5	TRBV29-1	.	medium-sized	CSVGRTDQETQYF	TGCAGCGTTGGGCGGACAGACCAAGAGACCCAGTACTTC
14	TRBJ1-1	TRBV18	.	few	CASSPGATRWDAFF	TGTGCCAGCTCACCAGGGGCAACCCGGTGGGACGCTTTCTTT
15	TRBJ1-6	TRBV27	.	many	CASSLMQGINSPLHF	TGTGCCAGCAGTTTAATGCAGGGGATTAATTCACCCCTCCACTTT